Included here is one T cell receptor (beta chain) sequence, with context. Its matching antigen is unknown. Trimming removed 6 bases from V and 6 bases from J, with 11 bases in between. The CDR3 contains 13 residues. Germline V gives CDR1 LNHDA, CDR2 SQIVND (reference sequence). Whether given at about 4 or about 12 weeks, second doses were pooled. These data come from a study of T cell responses to AZD1222 COVID-19 vaccine. TCRdb keeps only in-frame clones here, not all; method: immunoSEQ multiplex PCR. The profile shows 100,000 or so clones, around 90% of them singletons. General observations from the study: Nearly half of unique spike-specific TCRs reportedly avoided B.1.351 and B.1.1.7 mutated regions. CD4 TCRs associated with vaccination spanned spike, dominating at 160-218 and 743-854. Clonal diversity was possibly underestimated; the donors were predominantly white British and more often female.

Sample: peripheral blood, taken 28 days after the second AZD1222 dose. The TCR was taken from an adult who received the AZD1222 COVID-19 vaccine. This chain joins TRBV19 and TRBJ1-4, with D tentatively TRBD1 (5 bases). CDR3 protein: CASSRDLDEKLFF. The CDR3 DNA reads TGTGCCAGTAGCCGGGACCTCGATGAAAAACTGTTTTTT.